This T cell receptor (beta chain) was recorded in a study of blood T cells in healthy people across ages. Overall study results and limits: More naive CD4+ cells and higher diversity were found in long-lived than in aged donors.

This CDR3 comprises 10 residues. V shed 7 bases and J shed 8 bases, with 9 bases lying between them. In germline, CDR1 is SGHNT, CDR2 YYREEE (reference sequence). For this clonotype: Its target is not known.

The authors ran a second PCR of roughly 6 to 12 cycles using a sample-barcoded 5' primer and a J-beta primer mix. Sequencing yielded, for each sample, at least 3 million paired-end reads carrying CDR3. TCRdb independently ran MiXCR on the 5' RACE reads; one entry per CDR3 protein. The sample has 780,000 or so distinct CDR3 sequences, 25% seen once; the top ten hold approximately 3.7%. The same sample was also studied in work on T cells of mothers and their children. That work adds: Each mother gave over 8.5 million TCR beta CDR3 reads; each child, about 2.8 million.

Sequencing was performed on blood. J is TRBJ1-2 and V is TRBV5-4; D call uncertain. The TCR originated in a boy younger than 18 in good health. CDR3 bases: TGTGCCAGCCGTAGAAGGGGCTACACCTTC. Protein: CASRRRGYTF.